The 3 T cell receptor beta chains below all came from one sample that was sequenced in a study of T cell responses to AZD1222 COVID-19 vaccine. Profiled with immunoSEQ multiplex PCR; TCRdb holds only in-frame clones, not every one. The sample shows 150,000 or so clones, about 90% of them seen only once. The specimen comprised peripheral blood, sampled 28 days after the second AZD1222 dose. All receptors come from an adult who received the AZD1222 COVID-19 vaccine.

J is TRBJ1-2 and V is TRBV12-5; D uncertain. The CDR3 has 14 amino acids. V was trimmed by 9 bases and J by 3 bases, leaving 17 bases between them. CDR1 and CDR2 from the germline V gene are LGHNT and FRNRAP. In DNA, the CDR3 is TGTGCTAGCGGTAGGGCAGAGGGCTACTATGGCTACACCTTC. It encodes CASGRAEGYYGYTF. Together with reference TRBV12-5 and TRBJ1-2, the CDR3 gives the full variable domain: DARVTQTPRHKVTEMGQEVTMRCQPILGHNTVFWYRQTMMQGLELLAYFRNRAPLDDSGMPKDRFSAEMPDATLATLKIQPSEPRDSAVYFCASGRAEGYYGYTFGSGTRLTVV.

This clone appeared once. The chain is built from TRBV3-1 (or the pseudogene TRBV3-2) and TRBJ2-1, with 7 bases lining up with TRBD2. The CDR3 spans 15 residues. CDR1 and CDR2 from the germline V gene are LGHDT and YNNKEL (reference sequence). Trimming took 4 bases from V and 2 from J; bases not matched to a gene: 5. The CDR3 loop reads CASSREGGAYNEQFF. CDR3 DNA: TGTGCCAGCAGCCGGGAGGGAGGGGCCTACAATGAGCAGTTCTTC.

The V and J genes are TRBV7-6 and TRBJ1-2; D uncertain. This CDR3 is 14 amino acids long. V lost 5 bases, J lost 0 bases, and 10 bases lay in between. Germline V CDR1 and CDR2: SGHVS, FNYEAQ. The CDR3 DNA sequence: TGTGCCAGCAGCCCCAGCGGTTCTAACTATGGCTACACCTTC. It codes for CASSPSGSNYGYTF.